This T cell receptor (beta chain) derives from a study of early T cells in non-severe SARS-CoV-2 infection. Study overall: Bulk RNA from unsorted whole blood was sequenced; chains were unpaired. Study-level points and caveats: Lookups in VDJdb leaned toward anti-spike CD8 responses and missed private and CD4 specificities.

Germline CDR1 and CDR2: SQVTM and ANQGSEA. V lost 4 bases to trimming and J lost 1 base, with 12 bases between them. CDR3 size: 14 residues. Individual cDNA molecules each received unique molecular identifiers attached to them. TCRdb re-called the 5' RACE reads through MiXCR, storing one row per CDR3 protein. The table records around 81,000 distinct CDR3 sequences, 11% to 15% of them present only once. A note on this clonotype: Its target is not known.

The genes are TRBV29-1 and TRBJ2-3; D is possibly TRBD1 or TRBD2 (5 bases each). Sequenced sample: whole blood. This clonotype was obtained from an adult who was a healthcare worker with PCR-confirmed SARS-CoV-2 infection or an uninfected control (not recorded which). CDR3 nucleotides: TGCAGCGTTGGAGGGGCCTCGGGCACAGATACGCAGTATTTT. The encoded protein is CSVGGASGTDTQYF.